Described below is a single TCR beta chain sequence and its context. These data originate in a study of blood T cell repertoires in COVID-19. Turning to the study itself: COVID-19 samples collected from the United States, Italy and Spain covered acute and convalescent phases. PBMCs, B-cell-depleted T cells, or T cells were the source of the cDNA or gDNA that made up the material.

Per the study methods: From reference gene primer amplification, estimates of nucleated cell counts were derived. The data were produced by immunoSEQ multiplex PCR, yet TCRdb's version contains in-frame clones alone and is incomplete. The V and J calls and clone size come from that table; D and trimming were worked out from the DNA. The table lists tens of thousands of clones, about nine tenths of them singletons, with roughly 2.4% in the top ten. Germline loops: CDR1 SGHTA, CDR2 FQGNSA. V was shortened by 5 bases and J by 1 base, with 9 bases between the two germline ends. The CDR3 extends over 13 amino acids.

The sample comprised peripheral blood. The gene calls are TRBV7-2 and TRBJ2-7; D is perhaps TRBD2 (5 bases). This TCR was recovered from a man between 60 and 70 years old with acute or convalescent COVID-19. The DNA for the CDR3 is TGTGCCAGCAGCGCGACTATATCCTACGAGCAGTACTTC. This translates into CASSATISYEQYF.